This T cell receptor (beta chain) was recorded in a study of T cell changes during pregnancy in multiple sclerosis (dated by TCRdb to 2018 to 2020). Concerning the study at large: Changes in the T cell repertoire over the course of pregnancy were examined in this study in women with multiple sclerosis.

As concerns this clone: The target of this receptor is not known. The junction and the germline gene differ at one end; a read error may be behind it.

The library was made by the immunoSEQ multiplex PCR assay. The source is immuneACCESS, and TCRdb retained only in-frame sequences with V and J called. Part of the clones is not carried over; for the studies checked, unresolved V genes explain less than half of this, and the remainder is unexplained. This sample has approximately 41,000 clones in its table, and under 95% of those were observed once. The ten largest clonotypes hold over 0.65% of the sample. From a lookup of the germline V gene (reference sequence), CDR1 and CDR2 are SSHAT and FNYEAQ. The CDR3 starts with the cysteine, ends with the phenylalanine, and has 13 residues. Only the CDR3 part of the read is kept: 39 bases, read in frame from the first base.

Here the chain combines TRBV7-7 and TRBJ2-3; the D gene cannot be resolved reliably. This receptor was taken from a female donor in good health, enrolled as a control in a pregnancy study. Sequences were derived from CD4+ T cells from peripheral blood mononuclear cells, sampled in the second trimester of pregnancy. The CDR3 has the sequence CASSRGRTDTQYF. The nucleotide sequence is given as TGTGCTAGCAGCAGAGGTCGCACAGATACGCAGTATTTT.